A selection of T cell receptor beta chains follows, all from one sample in a study of T-cell reconstitution after alpha-beta-depleted transplantation in children. Each CDR3 protein is one row after TCRdb ran MiXCR on the PCR reads. Among just under 550,000 distinct CDR3 sequences listed, approximately 16% were seen once. Sequencing used PBMCs from the stem cell graft donor, obtained from the stem cell graft. The receptors were gathered from a human donor who donated a stem cell graft to a child with acute lymphoblastic leukemia. The CDR3 runs from the conserved cysteine through the conserved F or W. D genes are given only for firm matches. Part of the rows lack a size; the others show once, few, many or a class for expanded clones.

j_gene | len | abundance | d_gene | v_gene | CDR3aa | CDR3nt
TRBJ2-7 | 14 | - | - | TRBV5-1 | CASSLDDGTYEQYF | TGCGCCAGCAGCTTGGACGACGGGACCTACGAGCAGTACTTC
TRBJ2-3 | 14 | few | TRBD1 | TRBV27 | CASSPNQGEDTQYF | TGTGCCAGCAGTCCAAACCAGGGGGAAGATACGCAGTATTTT
TRBJ2-1 | 20 | few | - | TRBV9 | CASSVGVREGVLSIYNEQFF | TGTGCCAGCAGCGTAGGTGTCAGGGAGGGGGTTTTGTCTATCTACAATGAGCAGTTCTTC
TRBJ2-3 | 10 | - | - | TRBV20-1 | CSVLTDTQYF | TGCAGTGTTCTCACAGATACGCAGTATTTT
TRBJ2-5 | 14 | few | TRBD2 | TRBV2 | CATGTSGVTETQYF | TGTGCCACCGGGACTAGCGGCGTCACAGAGACCCAGTACTTC
TRBJ1-2 | 14 | - | - | TRBV20-1 | CSARGLTVDYGYTF | TGCAGTGCTAGAGGCTTGACGGTGGACTATGGCTACACCTTC
TRBJ1-5 | 17 | few | - | TRBV11-2 | CASRLTEAGQSNQPQHF | TGTGCCAGCAGATTGACCGAAGCCGGACAGTCTAATCAGCCCCAGCATTTT
TRBJ2-7 | 16 | - | TRBD1 | TRBV5-1 | CASSAGDRGRAYEQYF | TGCGCCAGCAGCGCCGGGGACAGGGGCCGGGCCTACGAGCAGTACTTC
TRBJ2-7 | 11 | few | - | TRBV12-3/TRBV12-4 | CASRQYYEQYF | TGTGCCAGCAGACAGTACTACGAGCAGTACTTC
TRBJ2-3 | 14 | few | TRBD1 | TRBV5-1 | CASKRTGITDTQYF | TGCGCCAGCAAGAGGACAGGGATAACAGATACGCAGTATTTT
TRBJ2-3 | 13 | - | - | TRBV7-7 | CASSLGHGDTQYF | TGTGCCAGCAGCTTAGGCCATGGAGATACGCAGTATTTT
TRBJ2-1 | 13 | many | TRBD2 | TRBV7-9 | CASSLLGGDEQFF | TGTGCCAGCAGCTTACTGGGGGGGGATGAGCAGTTCTTC
TRBJ2-1 | 14 | few | - | TRBV4-1 | CASSQGGPLNEQFF | TGCGCCAGCAGCCAAGGGGGTCCCCTCAATGAGCAGTTCTTC
TRBJ2-3 | 17 | - | - | TRBV20-1 | CSARGDGRYGVTDTQYF | TGCAGTGCTAGAGGGGACGGACGCTATGGGGTCACAGATACGCAGTATTTT
TRBJ2-3 | 16 | few | TRBD2 | TRBV27 | CASSLVLAGGPDTQYF | TGTGCCAGCAGTTTAGTCCTAGCGGGAGGGCCAGATACGCAGTATTTT
TRBJ2-1 | 17 | - | TRBD2 | TRBV7-3 | CASSLGSGRSSYNEQFF | TGTGCCAGCAGCTTAGGTAGCGGGAGGAGCTCCTACAATGAGCAGTTCTTC
TRBJ1-1 | 12 | many | TRBD1 | TRBV20-1 | CSYRQGITEAFF | TGCAGTTACCGACAGGGAATCACTGAAGCTTTCTTT
TRBJ2-1 | 17 | few | TRBD2 | TRBV14 | CASSPGLAGQTYNEQFF | TGTGCCAGCAGCCCCGGACTAGCGGGCCAAACATACAATGAGCAGTTCTTC
TRBJ2-7 | 13 | - | - | TRBV13 | CASSPRRSYEQYF | TGTGCCAGCAGCCCTAGGCGGTCCTACGAGCAGTACTTC
TRBJ2-3 | 15 | - | TRBD2 | TRBV29-1 | CSVSFLAGVSDTQYF | TGCAGCGTTTCGTTTCTAGCGGGAGTATCAGATACGCAGTATTTT
TRBJ2-3 | 14 | - | TRBD2 | TRBV19 | CATTPWTSKDTQYF | TGTGCCACCACGCCTTGGACTAGTAAAGATACGCAGTATTTT
TRBJ2-7 | 15 | few | TRBD2 | TRBV7-3 | CASSQGILAAGEQYF | TGTGCCAGCAGCCAAGGAATCCTAGCGGCAGGCGAGCAGTACTTC
TRBJ1-1 | 14 | - | - | TRBV6-5 | CASSYGGVSVVAFF | TGTGCCAGCAGTTACGGGGGGGTGTCGGTTGTCGCTTTCTTT
TRBJ2-2 | 16 | - | TRBD2 | TRBV24-1 | CATRTSGRITAGELFF | TGTGCCACCCGGACTAGCGGGAGGATTACGGCCGGGGAGCTGTTTTTT
TRBJ2-2 | 17 | - | - | TRBV9 | CASSGRFRDSSTGELFF | TGTGCCAGCAGCGGAAGGTTTAGGGACTCCTCCACCGGGGAGCTGTTTTTT
TRBJ1-1 | 14 | few | - | TRBV29-1 | CSVSPWTPGTEAFF | TGCAGCGTTTCCCCTTGGACCCCCGGGACTGAAGCTTTCTTT
TRBJ1-4 | 15 | - | - | TRBV18 | CASSPPAGSNEKLFF | TGTGCCAGCTCACCACCGGCAGGGAGTAATGAAAAACTGTTTTTT
TRBJ1-1 | 12 | - | - | TRBV7-9 | CASSLVEMRAFF | TGTGCCAGCAGCTTAGTGGAAATGCGGGCTTTCTTT
TRBJ2-7 | 15 | few | - | TRBV3-1 | CASSQAGGWNYEQYF | TGTGCCAGCAGCCAAGCCGGGGGATGGAATTACGAGCAGTACTTC
TRBJ2-1 | 13 | - | - | TRBV6-1 | CASSEAGSERQFF | TGTGCCAGCAGTGAAGCGGGTTCCGAACGTCAGTTCTTC
TRBJ2-7 | 17 | few | TRBD2 | TRBV15 | CATSRGVRGGLVYEQYF | TGTGCCACCAGCAGAGGGGTCCGGGGGGGCCTCGTCTACGAGCAGTACTTC
TRBJ2-5 | 15 | - | - | TRBV14 | CASSRLGQTGETQYF | TGTGCCAGCAGCCGCCTCGGACAGACGGGAGAGACCCAGTACTTC
TRBJ2-5 | 14 | few | - | TRBV9 | CASSVDRQQETQYF | TGTGCCAGCAGCGTAGATCGACAGCAAGAGACCCAGTACTTC
TRBJ2-3 | 17 | few | TRBD2 | TRBV4-1 | CASSRLGLAGGTDTQYF | TGCGCCAGCAGCCGCCTGGGACTAGCGGGGGGGACAGATACGCAGTATTTT
TRBJ2-3 | 13 | few | TRBD1 | TRBV27 | CASTDRGQDTQYF | TGTGCCAGCACGGACAGGGGGCAAGATACGCAGTATTTT
TRBJ1-2 | 12 | many | - | TRBV20-1 | CSAGTTSYGYTF | TGCAGTGCAGGGACAACCAGCTATGGCTACACCTTC
TRBJ2-7 | 14 | - | TRBD1 | TRBV11-1 | CASSQPSTGNEQYF | TGTGCCAGCAGCCAACCCTCGACAGGGAACGAGCAGTACTTC
TRBJ2-6 | 17 | - | - | TRBV5-1 | CASSLAGPYSGANVLTF | TGCGCCAGCAGCTTGGCTGGACCTTACTCTGGGGCCAACGTCCTGACTTTC
TRBJ2-1 | 18 | - | TRBD1 | TRBV11-1 | CASSFLRDRGLSYNEQFF | TGTGCCAGCAGCTTTCTCCGGGACAGGGGGTTGTCCTACAATGAGCAGTTCTTC
TRBJ2-7 | 10 | few | - | TRBV29-1 | CSAGNVEQYF | TGCAGCGCCGGCAATGTAGAGCAGTACTTC
TRBJ1-1 | 14 | - | - | TRBV5-1 | CASSLNSMNTEAFF | TGCGCCAGCAGCTTGAACAGCATGAACACTGAAGCTTTCTTT
TRBJ2-3 | 15 | - | - | TRBV7-3 | CASSLSPPGTDTQYF | TGTGCCAGCAGCTTAAGTCCCCCGGGGACAGATACGCAGTATTTT